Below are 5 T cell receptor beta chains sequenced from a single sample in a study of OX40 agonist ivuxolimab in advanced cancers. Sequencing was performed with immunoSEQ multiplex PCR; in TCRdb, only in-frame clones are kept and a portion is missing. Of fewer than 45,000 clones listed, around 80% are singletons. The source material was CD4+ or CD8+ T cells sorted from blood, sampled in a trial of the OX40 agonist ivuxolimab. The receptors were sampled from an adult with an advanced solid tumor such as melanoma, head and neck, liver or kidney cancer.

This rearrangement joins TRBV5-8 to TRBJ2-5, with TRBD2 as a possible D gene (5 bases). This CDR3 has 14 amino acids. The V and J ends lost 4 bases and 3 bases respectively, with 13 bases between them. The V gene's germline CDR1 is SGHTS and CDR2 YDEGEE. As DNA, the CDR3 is TGTGCCAGCAGCCCCTTCGGACTTAAAGAGACCCAGTACTTC. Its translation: CASSPFGLKETQYF.

CDR3 sequence: CASSYGEGELFF. In nucleotides, the CDR3 is TGTGCCAGCAGCTACGGGGAAGGGGAGCTGTTTTTT. This chain joins TRBV6-5 and TRBJ2-2, with a tentative D call TRBD2 (5 bases). The ends were cut back, 6 bases at V and 8 bases at J, with 10 bases in the middle. From germline, CDR1 is MNHEY and CDR2 SVGAGI. The length of the CDR3 is 12 residues.

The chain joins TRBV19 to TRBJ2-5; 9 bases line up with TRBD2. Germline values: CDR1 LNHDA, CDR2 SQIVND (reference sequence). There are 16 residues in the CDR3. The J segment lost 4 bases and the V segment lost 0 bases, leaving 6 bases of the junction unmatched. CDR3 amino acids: CASSIDSLAGTETQYF. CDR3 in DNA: TGTGCCAGTAGTATAGATAGTCTAGCGGGGACAGAGACCCAGTACTTC.

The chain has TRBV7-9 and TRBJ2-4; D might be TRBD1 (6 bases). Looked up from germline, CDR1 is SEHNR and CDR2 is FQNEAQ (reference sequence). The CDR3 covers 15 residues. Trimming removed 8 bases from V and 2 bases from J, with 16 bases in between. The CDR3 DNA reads TGTGCCAGCGAAGGGGGAGCCTTGTCCAAAAACATTCAGTACTTC. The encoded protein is CASEGGALSKNIQYF.

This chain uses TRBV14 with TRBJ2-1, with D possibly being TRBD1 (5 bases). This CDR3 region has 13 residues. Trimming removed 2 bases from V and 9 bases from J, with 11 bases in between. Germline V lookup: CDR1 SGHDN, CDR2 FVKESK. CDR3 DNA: TGTGCCAGCAGCCAAACAGGTCGTGGTGAGCAGTTCTTC. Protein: CASSQTGRGEQFF.